These T cell receptor beta chains were read from a single sample in a study of response to subunit inactivated influenza vaccine. From the RT-PCR reads, TCRdb called clonotypes with MiXCR, one entry per CDR3 protein. The data contain under 850,000 distinct CDR3 sequences, roughly 18% of them seen just once; the ten biggest clones take up roughly 10%. The input for sequencing was PBMCs from blood, taken 4 to 6 days after vaccination. Source of these receptors: a man aged 50-59 years who received an inactivated influenza vaccine. Both conserved end residues are part of each CDR3. The order of the fields is J gene, D gene, V gene, clone size, CDR3 DNA, CDR3 protein. The D gene is left open where the match is weak. Size values are once, few and many counts, or a class for expanded clones, and some rows have none.

J gene: TRBJ2-7
D gene: .
V gene: TRBV29-1
clone size: many
CDR3 DNA: TGCAGCGTAAGACAGTCCTACGAGCAGTACTTC
CDR3 protein: CSVRQSYEQYF

J gene: TRBJ2-5
D gene: .
V gene: TRBV11-2
clone size: .
CDR3 DNA: TGTGCCAGCAGCTTAGAAGCTAGCGTGGCGGAGACCCAGTACTTC
CDR3 protein: CASSLEASVAETQYF

J gene: TRBJ1-6
D gene: .
V gene: TRBV5-1
clone size: few
CDR3 DNA: TGCGCCAGCAGCGCCAACAGAGCTTCTTATAATTCACCCCTCCACTTT
CDR3 protein: CASSANRASYNSPLHF

J gene: TRBJ2-1
D gene: .
V gene: TRBV10-3
clone size: few
CDR3 DNA: TGTGCCATCCAGGGCGGGGGCAGGGCCAATGAGCAGTTCTTC
CDR3 protein: CAIQGGGRANEQFF

J gene: TRBJ1-1
D gene: .
V gene: TRBV14
clone size: .
CDR3 DNA: TGTGCCAGCAGCCAAGCCTGGACAAGGAACACTGAAGCTTTCTTT
CDR3 protein: CASSQAWTRNTEAFF

J gene: TRBJ2-7
D gene: TRBD2
V gene: TRBV3-1
clone size: .
CDR3 DNA: TGTGCCAGCAGCCAAGATTCCAGCGGGGTCTACGAGCAGTACTTC
CDR3 protein: CASSQDSSGVYEQYF

J gene: TRBJ1-2
D gene: .
V gene: TRBV5-5
clone size: few
CDR3 DNA: TGTGCCAGCAGTGATGCCGGGACATATTATGGCTACACCTTC
CDR3 protein: CASSDAGTYYGYTF

J gene: TRBJ2-5
D gene: TRBD2
V gene: TRBV7-8
clone size: few
CDR3 DNA: TGTGCCAGCAGCTTTAGCGGGGTAGCGAGGTACCAAGAGACCCAGTACTTC
CDR3 protein: CASSFSGVARYQETQYF

J gene: TRBJ2-7
D gene: TRBD1
V gene: TRBV7-9
clone size: .
CDR3 DNA: TGTGCCAGCAGTTCCTACAGGGGAAGCGACGAGCAGTACTTC
CDR3 protein: CASSSYRGSDEQYF

J gene: TRBJ2-1
D gene: TRBD2
V gene: TRBV20-1
clone size: few
CDR3 DNA: TGCAGTGCCATTCCGCCTAGCGGGGGATACAATGAGCAGTTCTTC
CDR3 protein: CSAIPPSGGYNEQFF